The 22 T cell receptor beta chains listed next were all sequenced from one sample in a study of blood T cell repertoires in COVID-19. Measured with immunoSEQ multiplex PCR; TCRdb has only the in-frame clones, and not every one. The sample shows over 200,000 clones, about 89% of them seen only once. Source material: peripheral blood. The receptor source for this set is a man aged 60 to 75 who had recovered from COVID-19.

The CDR3 loop reads CSAIFAPGTEAFF. In DNA, the CDR3 is TGCAGCGCCATTTTTGCCCCAGGGACTGAAGCTTTCTTT. V gene TRBV29-1 combines with J gene TRBJ1-1; a weak D match, TRBD1 (5 bases). The V end was cut by 7 bases, the J end by 5 bases, with 17 bases between. The CDR3 totals 13 residues. CDR1 SQVTM and CDR2 ANQGSEA come from the germline V gene.

The genes are TRBV11-2 and TRBJ2-7; possible D gene TRBD2, 7 bases. The germline CDR1 and CDR2 sequences are SGHAT and FQNNGV. Trimming took 7 bases from V and 1 from J, leaving 20 bases between them. This CDR3 region has 16 residues. DNA for the CDR3: TGTGCCAGCACTCAGGGGTTCAGGACTAGGTCCTACGAGCAGTACTTC. Protein: CASTQGFRTRSYEQYF.

This clone was seen once. The chain couples TRBV4-3 to TRBJ1-2; D is ambiguous. Germline V gene data show CDR1 as LGHNA and CDR2 as YSLEER. The V gene lost 4 bases and the J gene lost 4 bases, with 13 bases spanning the gap. The CDR3 is 14 residues long. As DNA, the CDR3 is TGCGCCAGCAGCCGAAGTCTTGAGGGCTATGGCTACACCTTC. It yields the protein CASSRSLEGYGYTF.

V usage is TRBV6-5 and J usage is TRBJ1-5; D is undetermined. Trimming shortened V by 6 bases and J by 0 bases, and 6 bases separated the two germline ends. The CDR3 has 13 residues. CDR1 and CDR2 from the germline V gene are MNHEY and SVGAGI. The CDR3: CASRRNSNQPQHF. CDR3 in DNA: TGTGCCAGCAGGAGAAATAGCAATCAGCCCCAGCATTTT.

The CDR3 protein is CASRRASGNTIYF. CDR3 sequence (DNA): TGTGCCAGTAGGAGGGCCTCTGGAAACACCATATATTTT. The J gene is TRBJ1-3, the V gene TRBV19, with D unclear. Germline V gene data show CDR1 as LNHDA and CDR2 as SQIVND (reference sequence). The CDR3 has 13 residues. V was pared by 6 bases and J by 0 bases, with 6 bases between.

The gene calls are TRBV10-3 and TRBJ1-5; weak D call: TRBD1 (5 bases). V lost 11 bases and J 5 bases, leaving 13 bases between the germline ends. CDR3 length equals 12 residues. In germline, CDR1 is ENHRY, CDR2 SYGVKD. For the CDR3, the DNA is TGTGCCTCGGGGGGACGGGATCAGCCCCAGCATTTT. Protein sequence: CASGGRDQPQHF.

V gene TRBV5-1 combines with J gene TRBJ2-5; 8 bases line up with TRBD1. The CDR3 loop spans 17 amino acids. The germline gives CDR1 SGHRS, CDR2 YFSETQ. After removal of 5 bases from V and 5 bases from J, the junction contained 17 bases not matched to a gene. CDR3 amino acids: CASSSRGFQGARETQYF. CDR3 DNA sequence: TGCGCCAGCAGTTCCCGTGGTTTTCAGGGGGCGCGGGAGACCCAGTACTTC.

The rearrangement links TRBV7-9 to TRBJ2-1; 7 bases are shared with TRBD2. J was trimmed by 2 bases and V by 10 bases; bases with no gene match: 8. The germline V gene encodes CDR1 SEHNR and CDR2 FQNEAQ (reference sequence). The CDR3 runs 14 residues. CDR3 in amino acids: CAKKAGTAYNEQFF. As DNA, the CDR3 is TGTGCCAAAAAAGCGGGAACAGCCTACAATGAGCAGTTCTTC.

The chain links TRBV11-2 to TRBJ1-1; D is perhaps TRBD1 (5 bases). The CDR3 extends over 13 amino acids. The V and J ends lost 3 bases and 5 bases respectively, with 10 bases between them. CDR1 is SGHAT and CDR2 is FQNNGV in the germline V gene. In nucleotides, the CDR3 is TGTGCCAGCAGCTTTCAGGGTCGAACTGAAGCTTTCTTT. Its protein is CASSFQGRTEAFF.

The rearrangement uses TRBV2 and TRBJ1-4, with D uncertain. This CDR3 has 13 amino acids. The V gene's germline CDR1 is SNHLY and CDR2 FYNNEI. V was pared by 6 bases and J by 0 bases, with 5 bases between. The CDR3: CASRLATNEKLFF. CDR3 sequence (DNA): TGTGCCAGCAGACTCGCAACTAATGAAAAACTGTTTTTT.

This sequence joins TRBV6-2 or TRBV6-3 and TRBJ1-5, with 9 nucleotides matching TRBD1. Trimming cost V 6 bases and J 7 bases; bases outside gene matches: 13. The CDR3 is 16 residues long. The germline gives CDR1 MNHEY, CDR2 SVGEGT. CDR3 nucleotides: TGTGCCAGCAGCCGCGCTACTACAGGGGGCGGCCAGCCCCAGCATTTT. As protein: CASSRATTGGGQPQHF.

In DNA, the CDR3 is TGCAGCCCGGGAGCGGGAGGGCCCCAGTTCTTC. Amino acids: CSPGAGGPQFF. The V call is TRBV20-1, the J call TRBJ2-1; 10 nucleotides align to TRBD2. Germline V gene data show CDR1 as DFQATT and CDR2 as SNEGSKA (reference sequence). The length of the CDR3 is 11 residues.

The chain has TRBV18 and TRBJ1-1; a weak D match, TRBD1 (6 bases). Germline V lookup: CDR1 KGHSH, CDR2 LQKENI. Trimming shortened V by 0 bases and J by 1 base, and 12 bases separated the two germline ends. The CDR3 spans 16 residues. CDR3 loop: CASSPPSQGRNTEAFF. The CDR3 bases are TGTGCCAGCTCACCACCTTCACAGGGTAGGAACACTGAAGCTTTCTTT.

The chain uses TRBV5-1 and TRBJ1-2, with D unresolved. V was shortened by 5 bases and J by 4 bases, with 18 bases between the two germline ends. The V gene's germline CDR1 is SGHRS and CDR2 YFSETQ. This CDR3 is 15 amino acids long. CDR3 region: CASRERTASAYGYTF. CDR3 DNA: TGCGCCAGCAGAGAGAGAACCGCGAGTGCCTATGGCTACACCTTC.

V gene TRBV5-5 combines with J gene TRBJ2-1, with D perhaps matching TRBD2 (5 bases). Germline-derived CDR1 and CDR2 are SGHKS and YYEKEE (reference sequence). The CDR3 loop spans 15 amino acids. Trimming stripped 4 bases from V and 0 bases from J, with 11 bases between. The CDR3 spells CASSVDSSSYNEQFF. The CDR3 nucleotides are TGTGCCAGCAGCGTGGACTCAAGCTCCTACAATGAGCAGTTCTTC. Filled out from reference TRBV5-5 and TRBJ2-1, the complete variable domain reads DAGVTQSPTHLIKTRGQQVTLRCSPISGHKSVSWYQQVLGQGPQFIFQYYEKEERGRGNFPDRFSARQFPNYSSELNVNALLLGDSALYLCASSVDSSSYNEQFFGPGTRLTVL.

V is TRBV10-1 and J is TRBJ2-3; possible D gene TRBD1, 7 bases. Germline lookup yields CDR1 WNHNN and CDR2 SYGVQD (reference sequence). The CDR3 is 15 residues long. V shed 6 bases and J shed 2 bases, with 15 bases lying between them. Here the CDR3 reads CASRTGGQLTDTQYF. The DNA of the CDR3 is TGCGCCAGCAGGACCGGGGGACAGCTCACAGATACGCAGTATTTT.

As regards this clone: At one boundary the junction diverges from the germline segment, which might be a read error. The rearrangement joins TRBV4-2 to TRBJ2-5; D not resolved. Germline CDR1 and CDR2: LGHNA and YNFKEQ. This CDR3 contains 14 residues. CDR3 sequence (DNA): TGTGCCAGCACCCAAACTTCAACCCCAGAGACCCAGTACTTC. It is translated as CASTQTSTPETQYF.

V and J are TRBV28 and TRBJ1-5; unclear D gene. V gave up 6 bases and J gave up 2 bases, with 14 bases separating them. This CDR3 is built from 15 residues. Looked up from germline, CDR1 is MDHEN and CDR2 is SYDVKM. In DNA, the CDR3 is TGTGCCAGCAGCACGACGGGAGGAGGCAATCAGCCCCAGCATTTT. Its protein is CASSTTGGGNQPQHF.

The rearrangement uses TRBV19 and TRBJ2-1, with 7 bases aligning to TRBD1. J lost 0 bases, V lost 2 bases, and 13 bases had no gene match. Germline CDR1 is LNHDA and CDR2 is SQIVND (reference sequence). The CDR3 spans 19 residues. This chain's CDR3 is CASSIIGLGGGSSYNEQFF. DNA for the CDR3: TGTGCCAGTAGTATAATCGGTTTAGGGGGCGGAAGCTCCTACAATGAGCAGTTCTTC. The variable domain in full, completed from reference TRBV19 and TRBJ2-1, reads DGGITQSPKYLFRKEGQNVTLSCEQNLNHDAMYWYRQDPGQGLRLIYYSQIVNDFQKGDIAEGYSVSREKKESFPLTVTSAQKNPTAFYLCASSIIGLGGGSSYNEQFFGPGTRLTVL.

This clone was recorded only once. The chain links TRBV7-2 to TRBJ1-1, with TRBD1 matching over 7 bases. Losses at the gene ends were 2 bases for V and 4 bases for J; bases not matched to a gene: 4. CDR1 is SGHTA and CDR2 is FQGNSA in the germline V gene. This CDR3 is 14 amino acids long. This chain's CDR3 is CASSLRGLGTEAFF. CDR3 bases: TGTGCCAGCAGCTTAAGGGGGCTTGGCACTGAAGCTTTCTTT.

V and J are TRBV7-2 and TRBJ2-2; 10 nucleotides match TRBD2. The CDR3 covers 17 residues. Trimming removed 5 bases from V and 7 bases from J; junction bases left unmatched: 13. The germline gives CDR1 SGHTA, CDR2 FQGNSA. CDR3 amino acids: CASSTLPAGGPHGELFF. CDR3 nucleotide sequence: TGTGCCAGCAGCACTCTCCCAGCGGGAGGGCCCCACGGGGAGCTGTTTTTT. The full variable domain, in which reference TRBV7-2 and TRBJ2-2 provide the parts outside the CDR3, is GAGVSQSPSNKVTEKGKDVELRCDPISGHTALYWYRQSLGQGLEFLIYFQGNSAPDKSGLPSDRFSAERTGGSVSTLTIQRTQQEDSAVYLCASSTLPAGGPHGELFFGEGSRLTVL.

This chain joins TRBV5-1 and TRBJ2-2; no firm D call. The V gene lost 5 bases and the J gene lost 0 bases, with 11 bases spanning the gap. The germline gives CDR1 SGHRS, CDR2 YFSETQ. The CDR3 runs to 15 residues. CDR3: CASRVGSSNTGELFF. The CDR3 region has the DNA TGCGCCAGCAGAGTGGGCAGTTCGAACACCGGGGAGCTGTTTTTT.